This T cell receptor (beta chain) was recorded in a study of early T cells in non-severe SARS-CoV-2 infection. The CDR3 covers 14 residues. V lost 8 bases, J lost 6 bases, and 17 bases lay in between. Per germline, CDR1 LNHDA and CDR2 SQIVND (reference sequence). One entry per CDR3 protein, called by TCRdb with MiXCR from the 5' RACE reads. The sample holds 80,000 or so distinct CDR3 sequences, around 15% seen once. Sequenced sample: whole blood. V gene TRBV19 combines with J gene TRBJ2-1, with D possibly being TRBD1 (7 bases). The TCR comes from an adult who was a healthcare worker with PCR-confirmed SARS-CoV-2 infection or an uninfected control (not recorded which). CDR3 bases: TGTGCCAGTTTGGACAGGAGGGATTCCAATGAGCAGTTCTTC. This encodes CASLDRRDSNEQFF.